This record covers a single TCR beta chain. Sequencing used immunoSEQ multiplex PCR; TCRdb keeps in-frame clones, though not all of them. The sample lists 29,000 or so clones; approximately 90% were seen once. Germline-derived CDR1 and CDR2 are SQVTM and ANQGSEA. The V end was cut by 6 bases, the J end by 8 bases, with 14 bases between. This CDR3 has 12 residues. The data are from a study of T cell changes during pregnancy in multiple sclerosis. The chain couples TRBV29-1 to TRBJ2-1, with D tentatively TRBD2 (5 bases). Sequenced here: CD8+ T cells from peripheral blood mononuclear cells, sampled after pregnancy. This clonotype was sampled from a female donor with multiple sclerosis, enrolled in a pregnancy study. The CDR3 sequence: CSVHPGNDEQFF. The CDR3 region has the DNA TGCAGCGTCCACCCGGGGAACGATGAGCAGTTCTTC.